This T cell receptor beta chain was obtained from a study of T cells in tuberculosis. Per the germline V gene, CDR1 is SGHAT and CDR2 is FQNNGV. After removal of 8 bases from V and 7 bases from J, the junction contained 11 bases not matched to a gene. The CDR3 is 15 amino acids. Regarding this clone: Its antigen is currently unknown.

Assay used: immunoSEQ multiplex PCR; TCRdb lists only in-frame clones, some missing. The repertoire holds 5,000 to 5,500 clones, with approximately 97% as singletons. Regarding time point: new active TB diagnosis, blood taken before or within 7 days of starting treatment. Confirmation came from sputum smear and/or culture positivity for M. tuberculosis. Study results and limitations: Cases with active tuberculosis were adults, while controls were adolescents.

The chain carries TRBV11-2 and TRBJ2-2, with 9 bases identical to TRBD1. This receptor was identified in an adult with tuberculosis. Here the sequenced sample was PBMCs, taken at tuberculosis diagnosis. The CDR3 coding sequence is TGTGCCAGCCGAGATTTACAGGGGGCTAGCGGGGAGCTGTTTTTT. It translates to CASRDLQGASGELFF.